Shown below are 15 T cell receptor beta chains from a single sample sequenced in a study of vaccination and CD4 T cells after COVID-19. Treatment specified: roughly 11-day PBMC culture with coronavirus spike peptide pools or control peptides (ViraFEST assay). The antigens these receptors bind are not known. Cultured CD4+ T cell DNA was sequenced using the Oncomine TCR Beta short-read assay. Using its own MiXCR run on the PCR reads, TCRdb lists one record per CDR3 protein. The sample has approximately 17,000 distinct CDR3 sequences, roughly 60% seen once. Sequencing was carried out using CD4+ T cells from blood, cultured in vitro. The receptors were sampled from a human donor who had recovered from COVID-19.

This clonotype appeared a few times. The CDR3 here is CASREGQGSGYGYTF. For the CDR3, the DNA is TGTGCCAGCAGAGAGGGACAGGGAAGTGGATATGGCTACACCTTC. This chain joins TRBV7-9 and TRBJ1-2; 9 bases align to TRBD1. Trimming removed 6 bases from V and 5 bases from J; junction bases left unmatched: 10. CDR1 is SEHNR, CDR2 FQNEAQ, per germline (reference sequence). This CDR3 comprises 15 residues.

The CDR3 loop is CASSYLGDRGEEQYF. Written as DNA, the CDR3 is TGTGCCAGCAGCTACCTCGGGGACCGGGGGGAAGAGCAGTACTTC. The rearrangement links TRBV5-4 to TRBJ2-7; 7 positions match TRBD2. V was clipped by 3 bases and J by 7 bases; unmatched bases: 13. The CDR3 totals 15 residues. The germline V gene has CDR1 SGHNT and CDR2 YYREEE (reference sequence).

The chain carries TRBV6-1 and TRBJ2-7; D unclear. Germline V gene data show CDR1 as MNHNS and CDR2 as SASEGT. Trimming removed 5 bases at V and 6 bases at J, with 14 bases between. This CDR3 is built from 13 residues. The CDR3 region is CASSTGPPSEQYF. The CDR3 region has the DNA TGTGCCAGCAGTACCGGTCCCCCGAGCGAGCAGTACTTC.

The chain joins TRBV19 to TRBJ1-1; 7 bases are a match to TRBD1. The CDR3 totals 14 residues. V was pared by 4 bases and J by 5 bases, with 7 bases of the junction left unmatched. The germline V gene has CDR1 LNHDA and CDR2 SQIVND (reference sequence). The CDR3 protein is CASSNQGVETEAFF. CDR3 coding DNA: TGTGCCAGTAGTAATCAGGGGGTGGAAACTGAAGCTTTCTTT.

The chain couples TRBV12-3 or TRBV12-4 to TRBJ2-3; D remains ambiguous. V was trimmed by 3 bases and J by 2 bases, leaving 6 bases between them. The CDR3 is made up of 13 amino acids. The CDR3 coding sequence is TGTGCCAGCAGTTTTGGAACCACAGATACGCAGTATTTT. Translation: CASSFGTTDTQYF.

The V and J genes are TRBV19 and TRBJ1-2; D possibly corresponds to TRBD1 (6 bases). V was pared by 1 base and J by 0 bases, with 21 bases between. The germline gives CDR1 LNHDA, CDR2 SQIVND (reference sequence). This CDR3 contains 19 residues. DNA of the CDR3: TGTGCCAGTAGTATAGGAGGGTACAGGGTGTGGAGGACTAACTATGGCTACACCTTC. This gives the protein CASSIGGYRVWRTNYGYTF. The variable domain in full, with the rest retrieved from reference TRBV19 and TRBJ1-2, is DGGITQSPKYLFRKEGQNVTLSCEQNLNHDAMYWYRQDPGQGLRLIYYSQIVNDFQKGDIAEGYSVSREKKESFPLTVTSAQKNPTAFYLCASSIGGYRVWRTNYGYTFGSGTRLTVV.

The chain links TRBV2 to TRBJ1-2, with D uncertain. Germline lookup yields CDR1 SNHLY and CDR2 FYNNEI. The CDR3 loop spans 12 amino acids. The V end lost 6 bases, the J end lost 1 base, and 6 bases lay between the germline ends. Here the CDR3 DNA reads TGTGCCAGCAGCATCAGTAACTATGGCTACACCTTC. Translated: CASSISNYGYTF.

The chain uses TRBV4-2 and TRBJ2-1; D is perhaps TRBD1 or TRBD2 (5 bases each). Germline CDR1 LGHNA, CDR2 YNFKEQ. Trimming stripped 1 base from V and 8 bases from J, with 9 bases between. CDR3 length: 13 residues. This chain's CDR3 is CASSQAGADEQFF. The CDR3 DNA sequence: TGTGCCAGCAGCCAAGCCGGGGCGGATGAGCAGTTCTTC.

The chain has TRBV20-1 and TRBJ1-2, with a tentative D call TRBD1 (6 bases). Looked up from germline, CDR1 is DFQATT and CDR2 is SNEGSKA (reference sequence). Trimming left V 6 bases short and J 5 bases short, with 16 bases between. This CDR3 contains 13 residues. The CDR3, as DNA: TGCAGTGCAGTTAGGACAGACTCTTATGGCTACACCTTC. Translated, it gives CSAVRTDSYGYTF.

This clonotype was detected only a few times. J is TRBJ1-2 and V is TRBV27; no clear D gene. V was cut by 5 bases and J by 1 base, with 14 bases left in between. This CDR3 has 15 residues. CDR1 is MNHEY, CDR2 SMNVEV, per germline (reference sequence). CDR3 nucleotides: TGTGCCAGCAGTCGACAAGTATCTAATAACTATGGCTACACCTTC. Translated, it gives CASSRQVSNNYGYTF.

This clonotype was detected only a few times. This chain joins TRBV30 and TRBJ1-2; weak D call: TRBD1 (6 bases). The CDR3 covers 14 residues. Germline CDR1 is GTSNPN and CDR2 is SVGIG (reference sequence). Trimming left V 1 base short and J 6 bases short, with 15 bases between. The CDR3 DNA follows: TGTGCCTGGAGTGCGTTCACAGGGAAGGATGGCTACACCTTC. As protein: CAWSAFTGKDGYTF.

This clonotype was counted only a few times. The rearrangement uses TRBV27 and TRBJ2-5; D remains ambiguous. V was clipped by 4 bases and J by 2 bases, with 11 bases between them. The CDR3 spans 14 residues. Germline lookup yields CDR1 MNHEY and CDR2 SMNVEV (reference sequence). The CDR3 here is CASSSWAQQETQYF. The CDR3 nucleotides read TGTGCCAGCAGTTCGTGGGCCCAACAAGAGACCCAGTACTTC.

This chain links TRBV5-1 with TRBJ2-1; no reliable D call. The V end lost 0 bases, the J end lost 6 bases, and 7 bases lay between the germline ends. This CDR3 is built from 13 residues. The germline V gene has CDR1 SGHRS and CDR2 YFSETQ. Here the CDR3 reads CASSLVPGNEQFF. DNA of the CDR3: TGCGCCAGCAGCTTGGTACCGGGCAATGAGCAGTTCTTC.

This clonotype was seen more than once but under ten times. The gene calls are TRBV20-1 and TRBJ2-5, with TRBD1 matching over 7 bases. Germline trimming cut 3 bases from V and 5 bases from J; bases unmatched to any gene: 15. The CDR3 contains 16 residues. Germline CDR1 reads DFQATT; CDR2 reads SNEGSKA (reference sequence). The CDR3 region has the DNA TGCAGTGCTAGCCCTTCGTACAGGGGTAACAGGGAGACCCAGTACTTC. Amino acids: CSASPSYRGNRETQYF.

The table lists this clonotype with a few counts. The chain combines TRBV27 with TRBJ1-2; 7 positions agree with TRBD1. This CDR3 comprises 14 residues. CDR1 is MNHEY, CDR2 SMNVEV, per germline (reference sequence). V was pared by 4 bases and J by 4 bases, with 6 bases of the junction left unmatched. CDR3 in DNA: TGTGCCAGCAGTTCAGGGGGGTACAGCTATGGCTACACCTTC. Its protein product is CASSSGGYSYGYTF.